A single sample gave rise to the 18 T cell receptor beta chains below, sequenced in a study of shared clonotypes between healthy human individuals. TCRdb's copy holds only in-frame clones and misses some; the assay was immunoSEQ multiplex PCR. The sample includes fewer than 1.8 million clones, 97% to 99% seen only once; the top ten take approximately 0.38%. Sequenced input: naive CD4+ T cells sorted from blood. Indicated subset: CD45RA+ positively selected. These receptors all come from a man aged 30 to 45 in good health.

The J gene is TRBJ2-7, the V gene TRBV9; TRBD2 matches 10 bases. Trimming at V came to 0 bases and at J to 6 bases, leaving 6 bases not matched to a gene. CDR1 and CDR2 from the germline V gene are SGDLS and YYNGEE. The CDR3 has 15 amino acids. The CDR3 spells CASSVALAGEGEQYF. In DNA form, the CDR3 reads TGTGCCAGCAGCGTAGCCCTAGCGGGAGAAGGCGAGCAGTACTTC.

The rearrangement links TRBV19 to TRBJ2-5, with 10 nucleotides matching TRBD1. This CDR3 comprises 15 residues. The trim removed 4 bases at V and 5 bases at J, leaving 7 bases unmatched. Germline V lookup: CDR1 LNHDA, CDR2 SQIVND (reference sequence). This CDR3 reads CASSRTTGGRETQYF. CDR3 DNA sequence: TGTGCCAGTAGTAGGACGACAGGGGGCCGGGAGACCCAGTACTTC. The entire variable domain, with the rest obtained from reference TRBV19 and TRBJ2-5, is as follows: DGGITQSPKYLFRKEGQNVTLSCEQNLNHDAMYWYRQDPGQGLRLIYYSQIVNDFQKGDIAEGYSVSREKKESFPLTVTSAQKNPTAFYLCASSRTTGGRETQYFGPGTRLLVL.

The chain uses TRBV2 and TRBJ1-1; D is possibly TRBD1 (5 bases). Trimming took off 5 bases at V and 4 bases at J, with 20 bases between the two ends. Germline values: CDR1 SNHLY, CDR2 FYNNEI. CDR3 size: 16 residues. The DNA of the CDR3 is TGTGCCAGCAGTCCTATGGGACTAGGGGCGGGCACTGAAGCTTTCTTT. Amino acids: CASSPMGLGAGTEAFF.

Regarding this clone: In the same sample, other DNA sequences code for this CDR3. DNA of the CDR3: TGTGCCAGCAGGGACTCTAGCACAGATACGCAGTATTTT. This gives the protein CASRDSSTDTQYF. The chain has TRBV28 and TRBJ2-3; TRBD2 might be the D (5 bases). This CDR3 contains 13 residues. Trimming pared 6 bases from V and 0 bases from J, leaving 7 bases between. The germline V gene encodes CDR1 MDHEN and CDR2 SYDVKM. Variable domain in full (rest from reference TRBV28 and TRBJ2-3): DVKVTQSSRYLVKRTGEKVFLECVQDMDHENMFWYRQDPGLGLRLIYFSYDVKMKEKGDIPEGYSVSREKKERFSLILESASTNQTSMYLCASRDSSTDTQYFGPGTRLTVL.

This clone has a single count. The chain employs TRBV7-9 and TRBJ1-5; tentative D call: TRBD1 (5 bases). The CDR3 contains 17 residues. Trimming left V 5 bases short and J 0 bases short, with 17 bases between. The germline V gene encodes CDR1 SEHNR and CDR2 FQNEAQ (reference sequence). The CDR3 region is CASSALPGKGSNQPQHF. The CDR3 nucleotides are TGTGCCAGCAGCGCGCTCCCAGGGAAAGGTAGCAATCAGCCCCAGCATTTT.

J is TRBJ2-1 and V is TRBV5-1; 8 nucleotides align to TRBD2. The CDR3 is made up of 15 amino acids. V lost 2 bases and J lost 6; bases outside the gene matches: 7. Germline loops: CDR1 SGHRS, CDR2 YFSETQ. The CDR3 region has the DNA TGCGCCAGCAGCTTAAGCGGGAGCCTCGGCAATGAGCAGTTCTTC. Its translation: CASSLSGSLGNEQFF.

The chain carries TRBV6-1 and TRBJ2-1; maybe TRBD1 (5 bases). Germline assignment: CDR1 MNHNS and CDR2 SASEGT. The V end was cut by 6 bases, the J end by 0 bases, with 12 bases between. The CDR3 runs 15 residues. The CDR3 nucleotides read TGTGCCAGCAGACAGGCCCGGAGCTCCTACAATGAGCAGTTCTTC. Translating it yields CASRQARSSYNEQFF.

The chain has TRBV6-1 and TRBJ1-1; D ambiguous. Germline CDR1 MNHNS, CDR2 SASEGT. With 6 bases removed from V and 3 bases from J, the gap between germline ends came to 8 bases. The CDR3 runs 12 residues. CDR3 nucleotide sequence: TGTGCCAGCAGCGCCGGATACACTGAAGCTTTCTTT. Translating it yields CASSAGYTEAFF.

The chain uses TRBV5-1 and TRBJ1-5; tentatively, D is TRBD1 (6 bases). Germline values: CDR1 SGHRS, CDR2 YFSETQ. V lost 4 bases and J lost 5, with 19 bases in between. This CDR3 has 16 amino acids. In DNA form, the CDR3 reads TGCGCCAGCAGCCCCTATGGCCCAGGGGTGGATCAGCCCCAGCATTTT. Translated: CASSPYGPGVDQPQHF.

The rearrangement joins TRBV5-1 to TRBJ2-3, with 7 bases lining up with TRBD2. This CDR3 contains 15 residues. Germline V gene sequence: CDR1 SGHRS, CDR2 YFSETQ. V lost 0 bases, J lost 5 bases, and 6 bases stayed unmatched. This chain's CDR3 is CASSLAAVAGDTQYF. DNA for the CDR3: TGCGCCAGCAGCTTGGCCGCGGTAGCGGGAGATACGCAGTATTTT.

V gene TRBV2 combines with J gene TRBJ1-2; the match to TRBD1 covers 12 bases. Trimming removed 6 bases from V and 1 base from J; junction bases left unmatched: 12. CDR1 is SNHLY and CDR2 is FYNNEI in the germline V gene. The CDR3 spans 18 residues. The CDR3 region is CASSGFRDRGRDNYGYTF. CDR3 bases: TGTGCCAGCAGCGGCTTCAGGGACAGGGGGCGCGATAACTATGGCTACACCTTC.

CDR3: CSVEHTSARGGGTQYF. CDR3 sequence (DNA): TGCAGCGTTGAACATACTAGCGCCCGGGGAGGTGGGACCCAGTACTTC. V and J are TRBV29-1 and TRBJ2-5; 7 bases agree with TRBD2. The germline gives CDR1 SQVTM, CDR2 ANQGSEA. The CDR3 loop spans 16 amino acids. J lost 7 bases, V lost 2 bases, and 16 bases had no gene match.

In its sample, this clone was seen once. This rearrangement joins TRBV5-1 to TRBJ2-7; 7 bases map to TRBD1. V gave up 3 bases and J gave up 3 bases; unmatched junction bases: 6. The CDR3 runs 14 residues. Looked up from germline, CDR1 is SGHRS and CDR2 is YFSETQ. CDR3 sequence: CASSYTGALYEQYF. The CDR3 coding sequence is TGCGCCAGCAGCTACACAGGGGCTCTCTACGAGCAGTACTTC.

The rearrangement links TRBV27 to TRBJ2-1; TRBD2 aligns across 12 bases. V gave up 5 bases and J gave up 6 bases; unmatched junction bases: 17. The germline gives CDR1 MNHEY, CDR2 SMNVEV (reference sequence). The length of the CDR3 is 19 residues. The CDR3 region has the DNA TGTGCCAGCAGTGAACTAGCGGGAGGTATCCAGCCTCTCTCCAATGAGCAGTTCTTC. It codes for CASSELAGGIQPLSNEQFF.

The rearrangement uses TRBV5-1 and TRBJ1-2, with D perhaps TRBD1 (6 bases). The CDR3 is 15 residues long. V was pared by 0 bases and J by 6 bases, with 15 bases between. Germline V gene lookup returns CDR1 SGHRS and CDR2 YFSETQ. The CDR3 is CASSLAPQGTDGYTF. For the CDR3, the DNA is TGCGCCAGCAGCTTGGCCCCCCAGGGGACGGATGGCTACACCTTC.

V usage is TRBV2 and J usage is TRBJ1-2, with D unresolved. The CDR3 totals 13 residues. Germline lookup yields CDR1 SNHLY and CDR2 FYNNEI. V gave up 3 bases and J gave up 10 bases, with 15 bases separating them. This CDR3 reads CASSEFREFAYTF. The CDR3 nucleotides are TGTGCCAGCAGTGAGTTTCGGGAGTTTGCCTACACCTTC.

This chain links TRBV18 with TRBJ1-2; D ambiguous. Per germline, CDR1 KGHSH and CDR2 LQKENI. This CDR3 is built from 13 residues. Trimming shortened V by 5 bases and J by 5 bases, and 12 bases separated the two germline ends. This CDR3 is CASSEKGPYGYTF. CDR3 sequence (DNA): TGTGCCAGCTCAGAGAAGGGTCCATATGGCTACACCTTC.

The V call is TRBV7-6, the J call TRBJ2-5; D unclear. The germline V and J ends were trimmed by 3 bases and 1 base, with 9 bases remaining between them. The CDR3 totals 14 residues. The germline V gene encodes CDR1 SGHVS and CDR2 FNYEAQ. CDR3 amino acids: CASSLTQLQETQYF. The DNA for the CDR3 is TGTGCCAGCAGCTTGACACAACTCCAAGAGACCCAGTACTTC.